The entry below describes one TCR beta chain. Its antigen is still unknown. These data originate in a study of beta chain features in type 1 diabetes. The sequenced template was cDNA made from the entire isolated RNA. The repertoire was sequenced with immunoSEQ multiplex PCR; TCRdb's copy has only in-frame clones and lacks some. The table has around 340,000 clones, 7% to 9% seen once. Per the germline V gene, CDR1 is SGHVS and CDR2 is FNYEAQ. The length of the CDR3 is 13 residues. Notes on the study in general: HLA effects on TCRB rearrangement stayed unresolved here.

The receptor comes from a young woman in good health. The chain joins TRBV7-6 to TRBJ2-5; 8 nucleotides line up with TRBD1. Judging by the DNA end, TRBJ2-7 fits better; the J call may be wrong. Input material: central memory CD4+ T cells from blood. DNA of the CDR3: TGTGCCAGCAGCTCATACAGGGGGTACGAGCAGTACTTC. Translation: CASSSYRGYEQYF.